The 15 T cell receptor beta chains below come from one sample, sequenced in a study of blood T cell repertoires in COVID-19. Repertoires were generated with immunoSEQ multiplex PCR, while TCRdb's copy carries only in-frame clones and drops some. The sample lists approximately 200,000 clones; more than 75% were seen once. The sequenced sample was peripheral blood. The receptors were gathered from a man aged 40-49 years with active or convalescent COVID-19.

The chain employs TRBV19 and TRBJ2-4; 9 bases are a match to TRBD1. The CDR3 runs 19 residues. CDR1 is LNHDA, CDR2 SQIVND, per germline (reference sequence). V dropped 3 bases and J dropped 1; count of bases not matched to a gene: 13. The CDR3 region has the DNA TGTGCCAGTAGTATGCCGGGACAGGGAGATACCGCTGCCAAAAACATTCAGTACTTC. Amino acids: CASSMPGQGDTAAKNIQYF. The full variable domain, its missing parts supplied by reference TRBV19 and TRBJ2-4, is DGGITQSPKYLFRKEGQNVTLSCEQNLNHDAMYWYRQDPGQGLRLIYYSQIVNDFQKGDIAEGYSVSREKKESFPLTVTSAQKNPTAFYLCASSMPGQGDTAAKNIQYFGAGTRLSVL.

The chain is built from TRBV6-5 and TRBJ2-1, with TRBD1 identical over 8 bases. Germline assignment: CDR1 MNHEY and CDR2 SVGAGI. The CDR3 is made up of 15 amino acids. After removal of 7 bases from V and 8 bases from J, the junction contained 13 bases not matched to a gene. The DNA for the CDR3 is TGTGCCAGCACCAGTCAGGGGGCCGGTCTGGATGAGCAGTTCTTC. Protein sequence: CASTSQGAGLDEQFF.

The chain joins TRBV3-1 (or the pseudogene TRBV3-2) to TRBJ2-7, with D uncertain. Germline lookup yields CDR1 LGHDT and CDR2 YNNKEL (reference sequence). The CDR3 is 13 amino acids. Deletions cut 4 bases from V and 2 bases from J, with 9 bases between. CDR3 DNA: TGTGCCAGCAGCCTGCCGGGTACCTACGAGCAGTACTTC. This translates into CASSLPGTYEQYF.

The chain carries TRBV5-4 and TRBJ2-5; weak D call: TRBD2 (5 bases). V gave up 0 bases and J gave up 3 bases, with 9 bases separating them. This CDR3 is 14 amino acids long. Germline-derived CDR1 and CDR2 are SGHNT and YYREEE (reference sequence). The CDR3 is CASSLAGREETQYF. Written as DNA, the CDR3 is TGTGCCAGCAGCTTGGCTGGGCGGGAAGAGACCCAGTACTTC.

The CDR3 here is CAWRGQGATSQEKLFF. The CDR3, as DNA: TGTGCCTGGAGGGGACAGGGGGCGACCTCTCAGGAAAAACTGTTTTTT. The rearrangement links TRBV30 to TRBJ1-4, with 12 bases that match TRBD1. The CDR3 runs to 16 residues. Per the germline V gene, CDR1 is GTSNPN and CDR2 is SVGIG (reference sequence). V was pared by 3 bases and J by 8 bases, with 10 bases of the junction left unmatched.

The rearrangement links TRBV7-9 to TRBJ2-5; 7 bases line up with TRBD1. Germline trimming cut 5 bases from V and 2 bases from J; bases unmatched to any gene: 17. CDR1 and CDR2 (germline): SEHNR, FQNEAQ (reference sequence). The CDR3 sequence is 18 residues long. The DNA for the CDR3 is TGTGCCAGCAGCCCCCGACTCTCCGGGACAGACATTCAAGAGACCCAGTACTTC. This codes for CASSPRLSGTDIQETQYF.

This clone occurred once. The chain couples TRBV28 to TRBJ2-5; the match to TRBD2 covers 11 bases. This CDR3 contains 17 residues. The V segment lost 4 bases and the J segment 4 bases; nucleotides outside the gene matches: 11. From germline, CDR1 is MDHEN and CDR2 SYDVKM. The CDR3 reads CASSSDQLAGEGETQYF. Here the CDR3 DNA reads TGTGCCAGCAGTTCAGACCAACTAGCGGGAGAGGGAGAGACCCAGTACTTC. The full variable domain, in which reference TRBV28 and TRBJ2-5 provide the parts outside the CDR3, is DVKVTQSSRYLVKRTGEKVFLECVQDMDHENMFWYRQDPGLGLRLIYFSYDVKMKEKGDIPEGYSVSREKKERFSLILESASTNQTSMYLCASSSDQLAGEGETQYFGPGTRLLVL.

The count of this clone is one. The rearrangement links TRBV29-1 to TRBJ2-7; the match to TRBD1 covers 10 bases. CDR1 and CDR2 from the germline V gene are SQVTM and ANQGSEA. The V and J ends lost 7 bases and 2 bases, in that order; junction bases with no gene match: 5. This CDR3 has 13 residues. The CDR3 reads CSARQGAAYEQYF. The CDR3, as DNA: TGCAGCGCACGACAGGGGGCGGCCTACGAGCAGTACTTC.

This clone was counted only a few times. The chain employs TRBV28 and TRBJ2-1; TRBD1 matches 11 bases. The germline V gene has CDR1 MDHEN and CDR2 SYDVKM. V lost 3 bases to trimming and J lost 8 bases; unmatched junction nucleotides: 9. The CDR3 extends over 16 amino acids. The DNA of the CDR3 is TGTGCCAGCAGTTTCCCGAGGACAGGGGGCGCGGATGAGCAGTTCTTC. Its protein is CASSFPRTGGADEQFF.

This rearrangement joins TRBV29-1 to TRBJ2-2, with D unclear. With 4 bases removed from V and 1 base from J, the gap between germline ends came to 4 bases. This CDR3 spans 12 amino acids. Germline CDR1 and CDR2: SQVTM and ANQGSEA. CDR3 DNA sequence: TGCAGCGTTGGTAGGAACACCGGGGAGCTGTTTTTT. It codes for CSVGRNTGELFF.

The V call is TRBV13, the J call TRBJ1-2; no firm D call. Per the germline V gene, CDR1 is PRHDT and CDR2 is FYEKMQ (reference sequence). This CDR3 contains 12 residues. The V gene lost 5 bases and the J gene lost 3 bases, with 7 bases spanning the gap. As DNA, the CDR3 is TGTGCCAGCAGCCGAGGATACTATGGCTACACCTTC. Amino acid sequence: CASSRGYYGYTF.

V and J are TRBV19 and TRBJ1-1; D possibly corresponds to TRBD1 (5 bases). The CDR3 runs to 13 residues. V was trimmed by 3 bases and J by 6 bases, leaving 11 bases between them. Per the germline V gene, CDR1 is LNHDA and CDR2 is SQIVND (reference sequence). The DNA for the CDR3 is TGTGCCAGTAGTATCCGGGGGAAATCTGAAGCTTTCTTT. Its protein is CASSIRGKSEAFF. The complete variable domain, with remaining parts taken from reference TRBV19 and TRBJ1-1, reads DGGITQSPKYLFRKEGQNVTLSCEQNLNHDAMYWYRQDPGQGLRLIYYSQIVNDFQKGDIAEGYSVSREKKESFPLTVTSAQKNPTAFYLCASSIRGKSEAFFGQGTRLTVV.

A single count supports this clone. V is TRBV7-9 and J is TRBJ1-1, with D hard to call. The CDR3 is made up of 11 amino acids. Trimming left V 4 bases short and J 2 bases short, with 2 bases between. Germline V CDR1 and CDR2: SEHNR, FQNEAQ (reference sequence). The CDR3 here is CASSSNTEAFF. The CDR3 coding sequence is TGTGCCAGCAGCTCTAACACTGAAGCTTTCTTT. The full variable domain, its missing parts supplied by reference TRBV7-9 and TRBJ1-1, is DTGVSQNPRHKITKRGQNVTFRCDPISEHNRLYWYRQTLGQGPEFLTYFQNEAQLEKSRLLSDRFSAERPKGSFSTLEIQRTEQGDSAMYLCASSSNTEAFFGQGTRLTVV.

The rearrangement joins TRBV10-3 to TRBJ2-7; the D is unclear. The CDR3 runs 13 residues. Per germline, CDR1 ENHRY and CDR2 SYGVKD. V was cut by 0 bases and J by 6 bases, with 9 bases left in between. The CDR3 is CAISESAPPEQYF. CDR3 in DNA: TGTGCCATCAGTGAGTCGGCCCCTCCCGAGCAGTACTTC.

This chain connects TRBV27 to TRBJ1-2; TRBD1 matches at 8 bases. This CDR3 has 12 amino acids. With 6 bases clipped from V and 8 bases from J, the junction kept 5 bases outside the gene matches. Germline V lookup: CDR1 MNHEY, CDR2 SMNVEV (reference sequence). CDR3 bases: TGTGCCAGCAGGGCAGGGGGCTTCGGCTACACCTTC. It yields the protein CASRAGGFGYTF.